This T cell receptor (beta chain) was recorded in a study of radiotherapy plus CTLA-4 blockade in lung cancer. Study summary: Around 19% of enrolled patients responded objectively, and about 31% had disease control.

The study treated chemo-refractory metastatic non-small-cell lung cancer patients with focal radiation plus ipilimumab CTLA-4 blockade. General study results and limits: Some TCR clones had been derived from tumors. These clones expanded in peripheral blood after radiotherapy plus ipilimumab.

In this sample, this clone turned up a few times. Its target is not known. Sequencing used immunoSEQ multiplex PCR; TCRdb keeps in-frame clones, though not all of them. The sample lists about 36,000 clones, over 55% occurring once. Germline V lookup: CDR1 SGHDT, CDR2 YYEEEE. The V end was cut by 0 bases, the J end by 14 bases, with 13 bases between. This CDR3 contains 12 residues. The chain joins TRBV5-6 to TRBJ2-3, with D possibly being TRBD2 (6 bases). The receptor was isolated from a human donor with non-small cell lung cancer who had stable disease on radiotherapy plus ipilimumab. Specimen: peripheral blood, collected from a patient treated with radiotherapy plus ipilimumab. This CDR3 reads CASSLVGLAAYF. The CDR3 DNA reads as TGTGCCAGCAGCTTGGTTGGATTAGCGGCGTATTTT. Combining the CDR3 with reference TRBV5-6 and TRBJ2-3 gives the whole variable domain DAGVTQSPTHLIKTRGQQVTLRCSPKSGHDTVSWYQQALGQGPQFIFQYYEEEERQRGNFPDRFSGHQFPNYSSELNVNALLLGDSALYLCASSLVGLAAYFGPGTRLTVL.